These T cell receptor beta chains were read from a single sample in a study of cytomegalovirus exposure and HLA in healthy donors. Some clones are missing from TCRdb's copy, which holds only in-frame ones; the method was immunoSEQ multiplex PCR. Among approximately 120,000 clones listed, around 95% were seen once. The sample consisted of PBMCs. Source of these receptors: a man aged 18-30 years in good health and CMV-seronegative. Each CDR3 is given with its conserved first and last residue. A D gene is named only where the DNA matches it firmly. Some rows have no size entry. The others give once, few or many, or a class for an expanded clone.

len,abundance,v_gene,j_gene,d_gene,CDR3aa,CDR3nt
16,-,TRBV7-6,TRBJ1-4,-,CASSLMADPTNEKLFF,TGTGCCAGCAGCTTAATGGCAGATCCAACTAATGAAAAACTGTTTTTT
14,-,TRBV29-1,TRBJ2-2,-,CSVALFPNTGELFF,TGCAGCGTTGCTCTTTTTCCGAACACCGGGGAGCTGTTTTTT
15,-,TRBV6-1,TRBJ2-1,TRBD2,CASSPGTNTYNEQFF,TGTGCCAGCAGTCCCGGGACTAATACCTACAATGAGCAGTTCTTC
18,once,TRBV28,TRBJ2-2,TRBD2,CASSLLWGGDMNTGELFF,TGTGCCAGCAGTTTATTGTGGGGAGGGGATATGAACACCGGGGAGCTGTTTTTT
14,-,TRBV5-1,TRBJ2-3,TRBD2,CASMPSGRADTQYF,TGCGCCAGCATGCCTAGCGGGAGGGCAGATACGCAGTATTTT
17,-,TRBV9,TRBJ2-3,TRBD2,CASSAQARETVTDTQYF,TGTGCCAGCAGCGCACAAGCGCGGGAGACGGTCACAGATACGCAGTATTTT
13,-,TRBV14,TRBJ1-2,-,CASSLQGLYGYTF,TGTGCCAGCAGCCTACAGGGCCTCTATGGCTACACCTTC
16,-,TRBV5-1,TRBJ2-1,TRBD2,CASSLVTSGVPHEQFF,TGCGCCAGCAGCTTGGTGACTAGCGGGGTGCCCCATGAGCAGTTCTTC
15,-,TRBV7-2,TRBJ1-4,-,CASSGGRSAQAKLFF,TGTGCCAGCAGCGGGGGGAGGTCAGCCCAGGCGAAACTGTTTTTT
15,-,TRBV28,TRBJ2-1,TRBD2,CASSLYLAGENEQFF,TGTGCCAGCAGTTTATATCTAGCGGGAGAAAATGAGCAGTTCTTC
15,-,TRBV6-5,TRBJ2-3,TRBD2,CASSSTAGETDTQYF,TGTGCCAGCAGTTCTACGGCGGGAGAAACAGATACGCAGTATTTT
14,-,TRBV5-6,TRBJ1-1,TRBD1,CASSFDRGTPEAFF,TGTGCCAGCAGCTTCGACAGGGGCACGCCTGAAGCTTTCTTT
15,-,TRBV30,TRBJ2-1,TRBD2,CAWSPTSGRAIEQFF,TGTGCCTGGAGTCCAACTAGCGGGAGGGCCATTGAGCAGTTCTTC
19,-,TRBV13,TRBJ2-3,TRBD2,CASSRGLAGVAYSTDTQYF,TGTGCCAGCAGCCGCGGACTAGCGGGAGTGGCCTATAGCACAGATACGCAGTATTTT
14,-,TRBV15,TRBJ2-3,-,CATSRDRGTDTQYF,TGTGCCACCAGCAGAGATCGGGGCACAGATACGCAGTATTTT
14,-,TRBV6-1,TRBJ1-2,TRBD1,CASSVTGGDYGYTF,TGTGCCAGCAGTGTTACAGGGGGGGACTATGGCTACACCTTC
17,-,TRBV27,TRBJ2-3,-,CASSFLLDKPNTDTQYF,TGTGCCAGCAGTTTCCTCCTGGACAAACCTAACACAGATACGCAGTATTTT
14,once,TRBV9,TRBJ2-7,-,CASSVTGSSYEQYF,TGTGCCAGCAGCGTAACAGGGAGCTCCTACGAGCAGTACTTC
15,once,TRBV7-3,TRBJ2-1,TRBD1,CASSPGQGGYNEQFF,TGTGCCAGCAGCCCCGGACAGGGTGGATACAATGAGCAGTTCTTC
15,-,TRBV27,TRBJ2-7,-,CASSPPEETIREQYF,TGTGCCAGCAGTCCTCCGGAGGAAACGATCCGGGAGCAGTACTTC
12,-,TRBV28,TRBJ1-2,-,CASSSQGFGYTF,TGTGCCAGCAGTTCACAGGGATTCGGCTACACCTTC
15,-,TRBV7-9,TRBJ2-1,-,CASSSSGHSYNEQFF,TGTGCCAGCAGCTCGTCCGGTCATTCCTACAATGAGCAGTTCTTC
12,-,TRBV11-2,TRBJ2-2,-,CASSLKAGELFF,TGTGCCAGCAGCCTAAAAGCCGGGGAGCTGTTTTTT
14,-,TRBV6-1,TRBJ2-3,TRBD2,CASRWGGRTDTQYF,TGTGCCAGCCGATGGGGCGGGAGAACAGATACGCAGTATTTT
15,-,TRBV7-9,TRBJ2-2,-,CASSSPNRNTGELFF,TGTGCCAGCAGCTCCCCTAACAGGAACACCGGGGAGCTGTTTTTT
11,few,TRBV29-1,TRBJ2-7,-,CSVEEGYEQYF,TGCAGCGTTGAGGAGGGATACGAGCAGTACTTC
15,once,TRBV7-6,TRBJ2-1,TRBD2,CASSLGLAAYNEQFF,TGTGCCAGCAGCTTGGGACTAGCGGCTTACAATGAGCAGTTCTTC
13,once,TRBV11-3,TRBJ1-3,TRBD1,CASSRDRVDTIYF,TGTGCCAGCAGCCGGGACAGGGTAGACACCATATATTTT
16,-,TRBV5-1,TRBJ2-5,-,CASARMWGAPRETQYF,TGCGCCAGCGCTCGGATGTGGGGCGCCCCCAGGGAGACCCAGTACTTC
16,-,TRBV7-9,TRBJ2-2,TRBD1,CASSQRTGGPTGELFF,TGTGCCAGCAGCCAAAGGACAGGGGGCCCCACCGGGGAGCTGTTTTTT
12,-,TRBV6-1,TRBJ2-5,-,CASSAGQETQYF,TGTGCCAGCAGTGCGGGACAAGAGACCCAGTACTTC
16,-,TRBV5-1,TRBJ2-3,TRBD2,CASSSLAGTSTDTQYF,TGCGCCAGCAGCTCTCTAGCGGGAACTAGCACAGATACGCAGTATTTT
15,-,TRBV27,TRBJ2-7,TRBD1,CASSLTGGALAWQYF,TGTGCCAGCAGTTTGACAGGGGGCGCCTTAGCTTGGCAGTACTTC
15,-,TRBV2,TRBJ1-1,TRBD1,CASSEGTGGHTEAFF,TGTGCCAGCAGTGAAGGGACAGGGGGCCACACTGAAGCTTTCTTT
14,-,TRBV5-1,TRBJ2-5,TRBD1,CASSSRDSQETQYF,TGCGCCAGCAGCTCAAGGGACAGCCAAGAGACCCAGTACTTC
14,-,TRBV7-8,TRBJ1-2,-,CASRRGFEANGYTF,TGTGCCAGCAGACGGGGTTTTGAGGCGAATGGCTACACCTTC
15,-,TRBV6-5,TRBJ1-3,TRBD1,CASSSGQGAGNTIYF,TGTGCCAGCAGTTCTGGACAGGGCGCTGGAAACACCATATATTTT
12,-,TRBV30,TRBJ1-1,-,CAWSPVNTEAFF,TGTGCCTGGAGCCCTGTGAACACTGAAGCTTTCTTT
16,-,TRBV10-2,TRBJ1-2,-,CASSDSGHSVIYGYTF,TGCGCCAGCAGTGACTCGGGACACTCGGTTATATATGGCTACACCTTC
16,-,TRBV19,TRBJ1-2,TRBD1,CASSIPRLQGGYGYTF,TGTGCCAGTAGTATCCCCCGACTACAGGGGGGCTATGGCTACACCTTC
12,-,TRBV12-5,TRBJ1-1,-,CASSVWNTEAFF,TGTGCTAGTTCGGTGTGGAACACTGAAGCTTTCTTT
14,once,TRBV6-5,TRBJ2-5,-,CASSYSARGETQYF,TGTGCCAGCAGTTATTCAGCCAGGGGAGAGACCCAGTACTTC
15,-,TRBV7-3,TRBJ2-2,TRBD2,CASSLIAGEAGELFF,TGTGCCAGCAGCTTAATAGCGGGAGAGGCCGGGGAGCTGTTTTTT
18,-,TRBV5-1,TRBJ2-7,TRBD1,CASSPYPTGPSSSYEQYF,TGCGCCAGCAGCCCCTACCCGACAGGGCCGTCGAGCTCCTACGAGCAGTACTTC
16,-,TRBV27,TRBJ2-5,TRBD1,CASSPWTGGAQETQYF,TGTGCCAGCAGTCCTTGGACAGGGGGAGCGCAAGAGACCCAGTACTTC
16,-,TRBV2,TRBJ2-2,-,CASSEEYGRVSGELFF,TGTGCCAGCAGTGAAGAGTATGGCAGGGTGAGCGGGGAGCTGTTTTTT
16,-,TRBV27,TRBJ2-1,TRBD2,CASSQPGTSGRNEQFF,TGTGCCAGCAGTCAACCCGGGACTAGCGGGAGGAATGAGCAGTTCTTC